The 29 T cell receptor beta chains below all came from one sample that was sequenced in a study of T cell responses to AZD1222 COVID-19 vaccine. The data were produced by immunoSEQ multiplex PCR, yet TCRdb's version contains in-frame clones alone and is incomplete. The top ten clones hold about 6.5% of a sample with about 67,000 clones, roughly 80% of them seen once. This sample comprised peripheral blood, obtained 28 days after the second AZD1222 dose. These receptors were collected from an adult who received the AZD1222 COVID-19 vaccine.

CDR3 coding DNA: TGTGCCAGCTCACCGGGGGAGGACACTGAAGCTTTCTTT. It translates to CASSPGEDTEAFF. The chain links TRBV18 to TRBJ1-1; D possibly corresponds to TRBD1 (5 bases). The CDR3 length is 13 residues. Deletions cut 3 bases from V and 3 bases from J, with 8 bases between. The V gene's germline CDR1 is KGHSH and CDR2 LQKENI. Based on the CDR3 plus reference TRBV18 and TRBJ1-1, the full variable domain is NAGVMQNPRHLVRRRGQEARLRCSPMKGHSHVYWYRQLPEEGLKFMVYLQKENIIDESGMPKERFSAEFPKEGPSILRIQQVVRGDSAAYFCASSPGEDTEAFFGQGTRLTVV.

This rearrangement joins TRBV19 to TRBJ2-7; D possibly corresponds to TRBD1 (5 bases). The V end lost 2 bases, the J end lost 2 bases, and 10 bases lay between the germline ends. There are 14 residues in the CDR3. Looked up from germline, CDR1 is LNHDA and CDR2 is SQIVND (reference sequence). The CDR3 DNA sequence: TGTGCCAGTAGTATAATGGACACCACCTACGAGCAGTACTTC. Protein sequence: CASSIMDTTYEQYF.

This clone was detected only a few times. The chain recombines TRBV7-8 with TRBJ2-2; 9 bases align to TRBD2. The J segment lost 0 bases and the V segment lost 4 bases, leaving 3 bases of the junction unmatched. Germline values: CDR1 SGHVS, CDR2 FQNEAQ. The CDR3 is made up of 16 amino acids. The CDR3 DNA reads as TGTGCCAGCAGCTCCCTAGCGGGACCGAACACCGGGGAGCTGTTTTTT. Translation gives CASSSLAGPNTGELFF.

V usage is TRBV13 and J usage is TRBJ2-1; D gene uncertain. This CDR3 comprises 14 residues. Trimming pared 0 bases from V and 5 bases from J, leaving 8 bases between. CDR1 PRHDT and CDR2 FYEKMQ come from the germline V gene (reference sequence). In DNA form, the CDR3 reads TGTGCCAGCAGCTTAGGAGGTATCCACAATGAGCAGTTCTTC. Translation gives CASSLGGIHNEQFF.

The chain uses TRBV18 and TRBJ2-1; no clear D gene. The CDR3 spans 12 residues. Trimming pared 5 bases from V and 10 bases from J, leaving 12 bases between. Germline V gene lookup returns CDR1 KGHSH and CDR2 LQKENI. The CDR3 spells CASSGPLLEQFF. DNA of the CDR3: TGTGCCAGCTCAGGCCCGTTACTGGAGCAGTTCTTC.

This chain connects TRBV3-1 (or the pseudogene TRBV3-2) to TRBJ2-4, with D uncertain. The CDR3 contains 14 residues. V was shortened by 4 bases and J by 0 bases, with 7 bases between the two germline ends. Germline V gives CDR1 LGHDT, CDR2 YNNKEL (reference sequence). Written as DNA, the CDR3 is TGTGCCAGCAGCCGCTTGGTAGCCAAAAACATTCAGTACTTC. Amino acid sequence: CASSRLVAKNIQYF.

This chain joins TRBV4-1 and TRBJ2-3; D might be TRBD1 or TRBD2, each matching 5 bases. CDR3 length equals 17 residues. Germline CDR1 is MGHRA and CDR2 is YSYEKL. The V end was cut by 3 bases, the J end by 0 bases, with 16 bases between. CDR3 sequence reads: CASSQRDFRDSTDTQYF. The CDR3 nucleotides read TGCGCCAGCAGCCAGCGCGACTTCCGGGACAGCACAGATACGCAGTATTTT.

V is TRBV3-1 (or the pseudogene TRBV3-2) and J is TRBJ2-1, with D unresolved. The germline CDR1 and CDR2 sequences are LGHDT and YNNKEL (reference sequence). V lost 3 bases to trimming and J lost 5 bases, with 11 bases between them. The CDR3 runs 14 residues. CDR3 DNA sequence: TGTGCCAGCAGCCAGATCCAGTTCCACAATGAGCAGTTCTTC. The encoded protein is CASSQIQFHNEQFF.

CDR3 protein: CAGGQGTQPQHF. The CDR3 DNA reads TGTGCCGGGGGACAGGGGACTCAGCCCCAGCATTTT. The V and J genes are TRBV19 and TRBJ1-5, with TRBD1 matching over 10 bases. Germline-derived CDR1 and CDR2 are LNHDA and SQIVND (reference sequence). The CDR3 consists of 12 residues. The V segment lost 11 bases and the J segment 6 bases; nucleotides outside the gene matches: 4.

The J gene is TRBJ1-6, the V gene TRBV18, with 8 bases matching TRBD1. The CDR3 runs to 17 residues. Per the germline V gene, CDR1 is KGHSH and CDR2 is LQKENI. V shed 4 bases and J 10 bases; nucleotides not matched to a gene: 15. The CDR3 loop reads CASSHTSDRERNSPLHF. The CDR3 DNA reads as TGTGCCAGCTCACATACTTCGGACAGGGAAAGGAACTCACCCCTCCACTTT.

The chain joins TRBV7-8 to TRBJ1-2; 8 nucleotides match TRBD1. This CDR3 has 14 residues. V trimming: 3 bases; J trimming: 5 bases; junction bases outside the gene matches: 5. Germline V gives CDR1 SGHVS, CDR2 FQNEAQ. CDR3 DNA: TGTGCCAGCAGCTTGGCAGGGGGCCGGTATGGCTACACCTTC. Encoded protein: CASSLAGGRYGYTF.

The CDR3 bases are TGTGCCAGCAGTGAGTACAGATCGACTGAAGCTTTCTTT. Protein: CASSEYRSTEAFF. The V and J genes are TRBV25-1 and TRBJ1-1; D is ambiguous. CDR1 MGHDK and CDR2 SYGVNS come from the germline V gene. The ends were cut back, 3 bases at V and 5 bases at J, with 10 bases in the middle. The CDR3 has 13 residues.

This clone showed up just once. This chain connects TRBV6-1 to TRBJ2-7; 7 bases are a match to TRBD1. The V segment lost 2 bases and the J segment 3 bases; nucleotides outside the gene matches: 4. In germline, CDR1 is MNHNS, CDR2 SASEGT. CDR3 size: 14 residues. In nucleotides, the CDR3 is TGTGCCAGCAGTGAATGGGACAGAGGCTACGAGCAGTACTTC. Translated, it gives CASSEWDRGYEQYF.

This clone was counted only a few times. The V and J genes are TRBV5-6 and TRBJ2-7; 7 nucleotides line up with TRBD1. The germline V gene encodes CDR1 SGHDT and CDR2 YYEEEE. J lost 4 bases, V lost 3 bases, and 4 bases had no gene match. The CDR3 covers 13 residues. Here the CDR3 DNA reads TGTGCCAGCAGCTCGACAGGGCGGTACGAGCAGTACTTC. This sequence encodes CASSSTGRYEQYF.

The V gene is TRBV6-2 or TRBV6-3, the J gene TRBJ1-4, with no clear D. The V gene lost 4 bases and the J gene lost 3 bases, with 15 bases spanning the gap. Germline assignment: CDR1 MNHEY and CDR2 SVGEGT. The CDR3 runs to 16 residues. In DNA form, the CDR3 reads TGTGCCAGCAGTTCCCCCGACGGACCCGCTAATGAAAAACTGTTTTTT. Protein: CASSSPDGPANEKLFF.

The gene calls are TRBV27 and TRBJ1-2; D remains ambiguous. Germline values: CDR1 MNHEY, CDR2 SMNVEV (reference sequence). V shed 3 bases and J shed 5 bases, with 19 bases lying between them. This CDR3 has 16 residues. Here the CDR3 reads CASSFSVGVGGYGYTF. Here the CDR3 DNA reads TGTGCCAGCAGTTTTAGTGTAGGCGTGGGAGGGTATGGCTACACCTTC.

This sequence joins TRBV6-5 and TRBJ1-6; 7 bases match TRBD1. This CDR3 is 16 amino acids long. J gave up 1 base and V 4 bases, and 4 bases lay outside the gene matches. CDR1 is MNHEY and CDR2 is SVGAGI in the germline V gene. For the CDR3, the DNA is TGTGCCAGCAGTTCCCGACAGGGTTCCTATAATTCACCCCTCCACTTT. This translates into CASSSRQGSYNSPLHF.

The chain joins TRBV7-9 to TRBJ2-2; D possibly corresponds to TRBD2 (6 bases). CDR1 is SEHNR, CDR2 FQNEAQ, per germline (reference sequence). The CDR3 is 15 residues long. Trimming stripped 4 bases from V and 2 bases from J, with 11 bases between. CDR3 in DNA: TGTGCCAGCAGCTCCCCCGGGACTAACACCGGGGAGCTGTTTTTT. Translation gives CASSSPGTNTGELFF.

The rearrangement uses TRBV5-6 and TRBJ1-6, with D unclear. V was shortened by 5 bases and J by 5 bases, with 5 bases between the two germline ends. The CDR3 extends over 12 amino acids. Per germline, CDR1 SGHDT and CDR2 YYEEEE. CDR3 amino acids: CASRGNNSPLHF. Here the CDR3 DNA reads TGTGCCAGCAGGGGAAATAATTCACCCCTCCACTTT.

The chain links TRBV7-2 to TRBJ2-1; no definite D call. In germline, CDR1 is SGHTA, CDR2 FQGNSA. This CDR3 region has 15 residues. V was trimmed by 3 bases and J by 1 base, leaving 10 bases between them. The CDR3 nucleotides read TGTGCCAGCAGCTTGTCTCTGCTATCCTACAATGAGCAGTTCTTC. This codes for CASSLSLLSYNEQFF. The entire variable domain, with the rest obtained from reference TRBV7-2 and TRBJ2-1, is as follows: GAGVSQSPSNKVTEKGKDVELRCDPISGHTALYWYRQSLGQGLEFLIYFQGNSAPDKSGLPSDRFSAERTGGSVSTLTIQRTQQEDSAVYLCASSLSLLSYNEQFFGPGTRLTVL.

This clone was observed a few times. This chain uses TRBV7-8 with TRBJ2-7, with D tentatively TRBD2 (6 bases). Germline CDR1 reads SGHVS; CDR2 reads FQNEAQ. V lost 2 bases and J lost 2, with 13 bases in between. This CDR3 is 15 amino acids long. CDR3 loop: CASSLLEAGTYEQYF. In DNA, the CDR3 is TGTGCCAGCAGCTTATTGGAGGCGGGGACCTACGAGCAGTACTTC.

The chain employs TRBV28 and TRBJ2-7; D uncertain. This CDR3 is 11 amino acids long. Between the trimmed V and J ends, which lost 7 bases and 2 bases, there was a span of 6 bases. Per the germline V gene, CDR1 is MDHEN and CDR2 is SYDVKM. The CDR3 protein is CASMIAYEQYF. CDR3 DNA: TGTGCCAGCATGATAGCCTACGAGCAGTACTTC.

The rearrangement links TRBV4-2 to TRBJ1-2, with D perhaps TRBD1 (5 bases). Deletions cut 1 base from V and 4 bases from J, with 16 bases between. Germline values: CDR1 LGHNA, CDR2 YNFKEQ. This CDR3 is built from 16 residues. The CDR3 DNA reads TGTGCCAGCAGCCAAGGCACGGGACTCGGGGGCTATGGCTACACCTTC. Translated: CASSQGTGLGGYGYTF.

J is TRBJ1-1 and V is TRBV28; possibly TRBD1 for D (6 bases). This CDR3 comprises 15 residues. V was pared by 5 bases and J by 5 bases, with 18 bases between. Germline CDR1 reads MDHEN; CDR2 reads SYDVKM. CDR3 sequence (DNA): TGTGCCAGCAGTCCCCACCAGGGGATGGATACTGAAGCTTTCTTT. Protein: CASSPHQGMDTEAFF.

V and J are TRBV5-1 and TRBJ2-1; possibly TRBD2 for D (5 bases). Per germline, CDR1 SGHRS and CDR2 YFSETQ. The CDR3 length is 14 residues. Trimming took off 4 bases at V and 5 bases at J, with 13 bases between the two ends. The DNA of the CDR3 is TGCGCCAGCAGCACGGCCGCGGGTAACAATGAGCAGTTCTTC. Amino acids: CASSTAAGNNEQFF.

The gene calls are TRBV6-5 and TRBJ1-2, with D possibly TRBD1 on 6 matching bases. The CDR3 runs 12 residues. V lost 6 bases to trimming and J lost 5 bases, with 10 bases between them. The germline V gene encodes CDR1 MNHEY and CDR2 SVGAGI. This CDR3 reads CASRRRGYGYTF. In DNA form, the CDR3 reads TGTGCCAGCAGGCGCAGGGGATATGGCTACACCTTC.

This CDR3 is CASSLAAALNSPLHF. The DNA of the CDR3 is TGTGCCAGCAGCTTAGCGGCAGCTCTTAATTCACCCCTCCACTTT. The genes are TRBV7-2 and TRBJ1-6; D remains unclear. V lost 0 bases to trimming and J lost 6 bases, with 9 bases between them. The V gene's germline CDR1 is SGHTA and CDR2 FQGNSA. The CDR3 totals 15 residues. The whole variable domain, remainder taken from reference TRBV7-2 and TRBJ1-6, is GAGVSQSPSNKVTEKGKDVELRCDPISGHTALYWYRQSLGQGLEFLIYFQGNSAPDKSGLPSDRFSAERTGGSVSTLTIQRTQQEDSAVYLCASSLAAALNSPLHFGNGTRLTVT.

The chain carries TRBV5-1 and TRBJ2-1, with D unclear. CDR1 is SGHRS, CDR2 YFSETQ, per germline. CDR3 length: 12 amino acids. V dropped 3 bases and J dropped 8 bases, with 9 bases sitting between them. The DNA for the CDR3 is TGCGCCAGCAGCTCCGCCATGGATGAGCAGTTCTTC. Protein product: CASSSAMDEQFF. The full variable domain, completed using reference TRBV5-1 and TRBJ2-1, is KAGVTQTPRYLIKTRGQQVTLSCSPISGHRSVSWYQQTPGQGLQFLFEYFSETQRNKGNFPGRFSGRQFSNSRSEMNVSTLELGDSALYLCASSSAMDEQFFGPGTRLTVL.

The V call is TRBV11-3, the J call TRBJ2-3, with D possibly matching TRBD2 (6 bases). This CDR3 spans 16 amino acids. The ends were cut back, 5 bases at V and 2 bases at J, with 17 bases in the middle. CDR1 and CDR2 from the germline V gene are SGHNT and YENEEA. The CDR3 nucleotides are TGTGCCAGCAGCACCTCGGTAGGCGGGACCACAGATACGCAGTATTTT. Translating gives CASSTSVGGTTDTQYF.